This TCR beta chain comes out of a study of shared clonotypes between healthy human individuals. Study as a whole: Aged between 18 and 49, the donors were a couple of women and a few men. Study-wide results and caveats: Incomplete sequencing of sorted subsets was indicated by rarefaction despite large depth.

This CDR3 region has 13 residues. Looked up from germline, CDR1 is MGHRA and CDR2 is YSYEKL. Trimming removed 8 bases from V and 0 bases from J, with 9 bases in between. As to this clone: No antigen is known for it.

Using immunoSEQ multiplex PCR, the repertoire was profiled, and TCRdb retains in-frame clones only, with some absent. The profile shows 2 million to 3 million clones, under 95% of them singletons. All participating donors were Caucasian adults from Nashville, Tennessee. This chain joins TRBV4-1 and TRBJ2-3; D may correspond to TRBD1 or TRBD2 (5 bases each). Source material: naive CD4+ T cells from PBMCs. Subset denoted: CD45RA+ positively selected. This TCR came from a man between 18 and 29 years old in good health. Some clones in this sample may be carry-over from other donors' samples. CDR3 loop: CASGTQSTDTQYF. CDR3 coding DNA: TGCGCCAGCGGGACCCAGAGCACAGATACGCAGTATTTT.